This T cell receptor (beta chain) is drawn from a study of OX40 agonist ivuxolimab in advanced cancers. Notes on the study in general: Expanded clones were, on average, more numerous in CD8+ T cells than in CD4+. Doses of 0.1 to 3.0 mg/kg were accompanied by clonal expansion of CD4+ and CD8+ blood T cells by week 6.

Germline values: CDR1 SGHDT, CDR2 YYEEEE. V was cut by 4 bases and J by 6 bases, with 11 bases left in between. This CDR3 comprises 12 residues. Turning to this clone: Its cognate antigen is unknown.

Sequencing used immunoSEQ multiplex PCR; TCRdb keeps in-frame clones, though not all of them. The table has tens of thousands of clones, roughly 88% seen once. The receptor's source is an adult with an advanced solid tumor such as melanoma, head and neck, liver or kidney cancer. The sample consisted of CD4+ or CD8+ T cells sorted from blood, taken in a trial of the OX40 agonist ivuxolimab. V is TRBV5-6 and J is TRBJ2-7; TRBD2 might be the D (5 bases). The CDR3 spells CASSPGGLEQYF. The CDR3 DNA follows: TGTGCCAGCAGCCCCGGTGGACTCGAGCAGTACTTC.